This TCR beta chain came from a study of metastatic and nonmetastatic thyroid tumors. In the study overall: Repertoires from blood and tumor or nodule tissue of malignant and benign thyroid patients were compared. Study observations and caveats: A significant increase in TCR beta diversity was reportedly seen in malignant thyroid tumors relative to benign nodules, in blood and tumor.

All patients reached thyroid surgery having received no treatment beforehand. From germline, CDR1 is DFQATT and CDR2 SNEGSKA (reference sequence). The germline V and J ends were trimmed by 3 bases and 3 bases, with 18 bases remaining between them. The CDR3 runs 16 residues. Methods used by the authors: A classifier for distant metastasis in papillary thyroid cancer was constructed using CDR3 differences observed across clinicopathological groups. TCRdb ran MiXCR on the PCR reads. The V and J calls reflect TCRdb's pipeline rather than the authors' work. The sample includes approximately 50,000 clones, roughly 3.9% of them seen just once. This clone was recorded many times. What it recognizes is unknown. At the DNA level, this CDR3 is encoded by other sequences in the same sample as well.

The TCR originated in a female donor with papillary thyroid cancer or a benign thyroid nodule (not recorded which). Some clones in this sample may be carry-over from other donors' samples. The rearrangement joins TRBV20-1 to TRBJ2-1, with a tentative D call TRBD2 (6 bases). The material sequenced was blood. The CDR3 coding sequence is TGCAGTGCTAGCCCCCCTAGGGGAGGAATCTACAATGAGCAGTTCTTC. Protein sequence: CSASPPRGGIYNEQFF.